This T cell receptor (beta chain) was found in a study of post-analysis software for immune sequencing data. This CDR3 is 15 amino acids long. J was trimmed by 2 bases and V by 3 bases; bases with no gene match: 7. Looked up from germline, CDR1 is LGHNA and CDR2 is YSLEER. Findings and caveats of the study: The study found TRBV5-6, TRBV5-1 and TRBV20-1 among 4 or 5 TRBV segments more frequent in patients than controls. Controls' normalized Chao1 diversity significantly exceeded that of multiple sclerosis patients.

Turning to this clonotype: Its antigen is undetermined.

Unique molecular identifiers were built into the TCR beta cDNA libraries. The T cell input of roughly 0.95 to 10 million gave about half a million cDNA molecules. In TCRdb, the PCR reads were re-called with MiXCR into one record per CDR3 protein. The top ten clones hold roughly 0.53% of a sample with fewer than 850,000 distinct CDR3 sequences, around 27% of them seen once. This sequence originates from a girl aged 5-17 years with multiple sclerosis. The chain recombines TRBV4-3 with TRBJ2-7; 7 nucleotides align to TRBD2. Sequencing input: blood. The CDR3 region is CASSQARTRAYEQYF. The CDR3 bases are TGCGCCAGCAGCCAGGCCCGGACTAGGGCCTACGAGCAGTACTTC.